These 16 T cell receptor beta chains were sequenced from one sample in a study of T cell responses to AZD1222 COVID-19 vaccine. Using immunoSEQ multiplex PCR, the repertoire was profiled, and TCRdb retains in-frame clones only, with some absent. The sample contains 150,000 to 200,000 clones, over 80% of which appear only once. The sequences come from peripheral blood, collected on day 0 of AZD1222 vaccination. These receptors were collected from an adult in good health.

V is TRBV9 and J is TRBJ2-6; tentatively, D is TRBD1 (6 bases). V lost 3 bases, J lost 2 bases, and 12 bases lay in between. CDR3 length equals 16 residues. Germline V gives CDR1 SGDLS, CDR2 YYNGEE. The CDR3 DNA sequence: TGTGCCAGCAGCGCGCAACACAGGGCTGGGGCCAACGTCCTGACTTTC. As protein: CASSAQHRAGANVLTF.

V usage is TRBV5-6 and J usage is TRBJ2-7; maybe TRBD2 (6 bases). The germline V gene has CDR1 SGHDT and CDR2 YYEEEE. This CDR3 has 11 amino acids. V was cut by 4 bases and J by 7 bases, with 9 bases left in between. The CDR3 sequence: CASSKGLEQYF. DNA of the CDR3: TGTGCCAGCAGCAAAGGACTAGAGCAGTACTTC.

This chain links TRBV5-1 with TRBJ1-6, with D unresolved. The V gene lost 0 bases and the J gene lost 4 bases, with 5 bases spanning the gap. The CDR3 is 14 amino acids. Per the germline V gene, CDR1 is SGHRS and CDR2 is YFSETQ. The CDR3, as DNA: TGCGCCAGCAGCTTGGAACAGTATAATTCACCCCTCCACTTT. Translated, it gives CASSLEQYNSPLHF. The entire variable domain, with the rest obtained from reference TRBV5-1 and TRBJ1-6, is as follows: KAGVTQTPRYLIKTRGQQVTLSCSPISGHRSVSWYQQTPGQGLQFLFEYFSETQRNKGNFPGRFSGRQFSNSRSEMNVSTLELGDSALYLCASSLEQYNSPLHFGNGTRLTVT.

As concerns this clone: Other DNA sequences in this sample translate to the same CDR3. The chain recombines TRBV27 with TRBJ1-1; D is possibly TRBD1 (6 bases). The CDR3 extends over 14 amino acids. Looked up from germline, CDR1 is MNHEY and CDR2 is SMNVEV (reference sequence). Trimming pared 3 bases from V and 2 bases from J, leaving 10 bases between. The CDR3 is CASSFRGANTEAFF. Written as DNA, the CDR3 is TGTGCCAGCAGTTTCCGGGGGGCTAACACTGAAGCTTTCTTT.

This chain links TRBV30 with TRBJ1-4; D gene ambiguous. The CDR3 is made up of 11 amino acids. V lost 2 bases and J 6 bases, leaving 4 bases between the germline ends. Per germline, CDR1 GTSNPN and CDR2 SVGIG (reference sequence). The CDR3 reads CAWSYDEKLFF. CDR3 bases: TGTGCCTGGAGTTACGATGAAAAACTGTTTTTT.

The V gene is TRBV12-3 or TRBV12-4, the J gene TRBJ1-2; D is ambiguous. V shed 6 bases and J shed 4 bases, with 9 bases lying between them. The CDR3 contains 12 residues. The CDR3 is CASSERSYGYTF. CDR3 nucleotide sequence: TGTGCCAGCAGCGAAAGGAGCTATGGCTACACCTTC.

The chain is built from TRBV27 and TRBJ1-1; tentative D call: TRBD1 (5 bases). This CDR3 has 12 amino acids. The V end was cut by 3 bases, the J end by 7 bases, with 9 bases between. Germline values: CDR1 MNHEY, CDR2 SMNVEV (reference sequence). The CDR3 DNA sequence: TGTGCCAGCAGTTTTGGGGGGGGTGAAGCTTTCTTT. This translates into CASSFGGGEAFF.

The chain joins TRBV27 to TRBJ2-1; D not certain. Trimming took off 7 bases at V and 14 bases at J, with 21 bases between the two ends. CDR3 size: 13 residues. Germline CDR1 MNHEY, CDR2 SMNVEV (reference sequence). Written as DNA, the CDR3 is TGTGCCAGCAAGGTCGGCGGAACCCCTGGGGAGTTCTTC. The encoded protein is CASKVGGTPGEFF.

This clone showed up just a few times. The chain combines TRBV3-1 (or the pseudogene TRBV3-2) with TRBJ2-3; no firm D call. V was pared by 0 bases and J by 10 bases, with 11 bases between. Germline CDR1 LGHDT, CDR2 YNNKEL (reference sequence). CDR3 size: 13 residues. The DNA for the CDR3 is TGTGCCAGCAGCCAAGATTCCGACAAGGCGCAGTATTTT. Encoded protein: CASSQDSDKAQYF.

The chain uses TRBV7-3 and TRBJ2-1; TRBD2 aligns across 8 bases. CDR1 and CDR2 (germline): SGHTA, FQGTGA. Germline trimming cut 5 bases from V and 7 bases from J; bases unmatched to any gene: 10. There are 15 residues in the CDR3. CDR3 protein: CASSLVAGTTNEQFF. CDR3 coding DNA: TGTGCCAGCAGCCTAGTAGCGGGGACTACTAATGAGCAGTTCTTC.

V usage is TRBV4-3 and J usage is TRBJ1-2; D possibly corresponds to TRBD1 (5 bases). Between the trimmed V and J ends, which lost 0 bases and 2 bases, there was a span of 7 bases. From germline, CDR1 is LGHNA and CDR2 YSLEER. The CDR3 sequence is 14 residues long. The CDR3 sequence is CASSQDWGNYGYTF. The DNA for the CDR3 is TGCGCCAGCAGCCAAGATTGGGGCAACTATGGCTACACCTTC.

CDR3: CASSLRLAGEHSYEQYF. CDR3 nucleotide sequence: TGTGCCAGTAGCCTTAGACTAGCGGGGGAGCACTCCTACGAGCAGTACTTC. V gene TRBV19 combines with J gene TRBJ2-7, with 12 bases that match TRBD2. The CDR3 totals 17 residues. The germline gives CDR1 LNHDA, CDR2 SQIVND (reference sequence). V was pared by 6 bases and J by 0 bases, with 9 bases of the junction left unmatched. The full variable domain, its missing parts supplied by reference TRBV19 and TRBJ2-7, is DGGITQSPKYLFRKEGQNVTLSCEQNLNHDAMYWYRQDPGQGLRLIYYSQIVNDFQKGDIAEGYSVSREKKESFPLTVTSAQKNPTAFYLCASSLRLAGEHSYEQYFGPGTRLTVT.

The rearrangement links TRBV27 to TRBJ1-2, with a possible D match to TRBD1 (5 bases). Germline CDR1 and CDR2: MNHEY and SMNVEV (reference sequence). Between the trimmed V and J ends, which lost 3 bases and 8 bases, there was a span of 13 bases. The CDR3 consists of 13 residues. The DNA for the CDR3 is TGTGCCAGCAGTTTTAGGGACCAGAACGGCTACACCTTC. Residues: CASSFRDQNGYTF.

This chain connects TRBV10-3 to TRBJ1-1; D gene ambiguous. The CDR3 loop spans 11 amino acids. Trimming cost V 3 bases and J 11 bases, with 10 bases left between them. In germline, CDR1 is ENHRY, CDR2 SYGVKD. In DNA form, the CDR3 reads TGTGCCATCAGTGAAGGAAGCTTGGCTTTCTTT. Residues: CAISEGSLAFF.

CDR3 sequence reads: CASSLRGADGNTIYF. The CDR3 DNA is TGTGCCAGCAGTTTGCGGGGGGCGGACGGAAACACCATATATTTT. The chain couples TRBV28 to TRBJ1-3, with D perhaps TRBD1 (6 bases). Germline V gene data show CDR1 as MDHEN and CDR2 as SYDVKM. The CDR3 totals 15 residues. V lost 3 bases and J lost 4, with 13 bases in between.

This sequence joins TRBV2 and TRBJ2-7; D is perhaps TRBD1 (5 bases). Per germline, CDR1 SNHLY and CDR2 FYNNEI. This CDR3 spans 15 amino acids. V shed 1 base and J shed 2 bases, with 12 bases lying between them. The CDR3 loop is CASSEVQGTTYEQYF. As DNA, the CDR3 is TGTGCCAGCAGTGAAGTGCAGGGCACCACCTACGAGCAGTACTTC.